A single sample is the source of the 20 T cell receptor beta chains below, sequenced in a study of vaccination effects on CD4 cells after COVID-19. Produced via immunoSEQ multiplex PCR; TCRdb's table is partial and in-frame only. The profile shows tens of thousands of clones, around 80% of them singletons. These TCRs' antigens remain unknown. At the end of over 8 days of culture, CD4+ T cells were isolated. Vaccine administered to participants consisted of two doses of either BNT162b2 or mRNA-1273. The specimen comprised CD4+ T cells from PBMCs cultured without peptide, sampled after COVID-19 vaccination. These receptors were taken from a human donor who received a COVID-19 vaccine.

This clone was observed a few times. The gene calls are TRBV2 and TRBJ2-1; 12 positions agree with TRBD1. The CDR3 is 15 amino acids. Per the germline V gene, CDR1 is SNHLY and CDR2 is FYNNEI. The ends lost 5 bases at V and 9 bases at J; junction bases unmatched: 8. The CDR3: CASSWDRGHGSEQFF. The CDR3 DNA reads TGTGCCAGCAGTTGGGACAGGGGGCACGGAAGTGAGCAGTTCTTC.

This clone was seen a few times. For the CDR3, the DNA is TGCGCCAGCAGCTTGATTCCTGGGCCGGCGAACACCGGGGAGCTGTTTTTT. Encoded protein: CASSLIPGPANTGELFF. The chain couples TRBV5-1 to TRBJ2-2; no clear D gene. This CDR3 contains 17 residues. Germline V gene sequence: CDR1 SGHRS, CDR2 YFSETQ. Trimming pared 1 base from V and 0 bases from J, leaving 13 bases between.

This sequence joins TRBV6-5 and TRBJ2-7; D is unclear. Germline lookup yields CDR1 MNHEY and CDR2 SVGAGI. The CDR3 extends over 15 amino acids. V shed 9 bases and J shed 6 bases, with 24 bases lying between them. In nucleotides, the CDR3 is TGTGCCAGTCCCCAACGCCCCTTCGGAACAAGCGAGCAGTACGTC. Translated, it gives CASPQRPFGTSEQYV.

This clone was seen more than once but under ten times. The genes are TRBV4-2 and TRBJ1-6, with D tentatively TRBD1 (6 bases). Germline assignment: CDR1 LGHNA and CDR2 YNFKEQ. Trimming shortened V by 0 bases and J by 0 bases, and 9 bases separated the two germline ends. The CDR3 length is 17 residues. CDR3 nucleotides: TGTGCCAGCAGCCAAGAAACAGGGAGCTCCTATAATTCACCCCTCCACTTT. The encoded protein is CASSQETGSSYNSPLHF.

Only a few counts were recorded for this clone. The J gene is TRBJ1-6, the V gene TRBV2; D unresolved. Per the germline V gene, CDR1 is SNHLY and CDR2 is FYNNEI. This CDR3 contains 12 residues. V shed 9 bases and J shed 8 bases, with 11 bases lying between them. The CDR3 is CASGPQDSPLHF. Here the CDR3 DNA reads TGTGCCAGTGGGCCCCAGGATTCACCCCTCCACTTT. Full variable domain (remainder filled in from reference TRBV2 and TRBJ1-6): EPEVTQTPSHQVTQMGQEVILRCVPISNHLYFYWYRQILGQKVEFLVSFYNNEISEKSEIFDDQFSVERPDGSNFTLKIRSTKLEDSAMYFCASGPQDSPLHFGNGTRLTVT.

This clone was recorded once. The chain is built from TRBV4-1 and TRBJ2-6; either TRBD1 or TRBD2 may supply D (5 bases each). V was trimmed by 2 bases and J by 0 bases, leaving 14 bases between them. Germline values: CDR1 MGHRA, CDR2 YSYEKL. The length of the CDR3 is 18 residues. The DNA of the CDR3 is TGCGCCAGCAGCCAACTAGCAGGGATGAACTCTGGGGCCAACGTCCTGACTTTC. Its translation is CASSQLAGMNSGANVLTF.

This clone was counted a single time. The rearrangement joins TRBV5-1 to TRBJ2-4; D unresolved. The CDR3 is 13 amino acids. Trimming removed 1 base at V and 9 bases at J, with 11 bases between. Germline-derived CDR1 and CDR2 are SGHRS and YFSETQ. This CDR3 is CASSLLGVGIQYF. The CDR3 DNA sequence: TGCGCCAGCAGCTTGTTAGGAGTAGGCATTCAGTACTTC. The variable domain in full, completed from reference TRBV5-1 and TRBJ2-4, reads KAGVTQTPRYLIKTRGQQVTLSCSPISGHRSVSWYQQTPGQGLQFLFEYFSETQRNKGNFPGRFSGRQFSNSRSEMNVSTLELGDSALYLCASSLLGVGIQYFGAGTRLSVL.

The chain employs TRBV5-4 and TRBJ1-3, with a weak D call TRBD1 (6 bases). The germline CDR1 and CDR2 sequences are SGHNT and YYREEE (reference sequence). Trimming took 0 bases from V and 2 from J, leaving 12 bases between them. The length of the CDR3 is 16 residues. CDR3 bases: TGTGCCAGCAGCTTGGCCCCAGGGGCAACTGGAAACACCATATATTTT. Translating gives CASSLAPGATGNTIYF.

The chain links TRBV5-6 to TRBJ1-3, with TRBD1 matching 9 bases. Losses at the gene ends were 4 bases for V and 8 bases for J; bases not matched to a gene: 13. Germline V gene data show CDR1 as SGHDT and CDR2 as YYEEEE. This CDR3 comprises 16 residues. The DNA for the CDR3 is TGTGCCAGCAGCGCCCGGGACAGGGCCTTAGGAGACACCATATATTTT. Its protein product is CASSARDRALGDTIYF. Supplemented by reference TRBV5-6 and TRBJ1-3, the full variable domain reads DAGVTQSPTHLIKTRGQQVTLRCSPKSGHDTVSWYQQALGQGPQFIFQYYEEEERQRGNFPDRFSGHQFPNYSSELNVNALLLGDSALYLCASSARDRALGDTIYFGEGSWLTVV.

This clone was observed a single time. The genes are TRBV24-1 and TRBJ1-4; D remains unclear. The CDR3 length is 13 residues. Trimming left V 4 bases short and J 8 bases short, with 10 bases between. Per germline, CDR1 KGHDR and CDR2 SFDVKD. The CDR3 nucleotides read TGTGCCACCAGTGAACCTGGAAGCGAAAAACTGTTTTTT. Protein sequence: CATSEPGSEKLFF.

J is TRBJ1-5 and V is TRBV19; D remains ambiguous. The CDR3 sequence is 16 residues long. Germline V CDR1 and CDR2: LNHDA, SQIVND (reference sequence). The V end lost 3 bases, the J end lost 0 bases, and 12 bases lay between the germline ends. CDR3 in DNA: TGTGCCAGTAGTATCGGGAACTCGAATAGCAATCAGCCCCAGCATTTT. Protein: CASSIGNSNSNQPQHF.

CDR3 amino acids: CASSPGGSNEKLFF. The DNA for the CDR3 is TGTGCCAGCTCACCTGGGGGGTCTAATGAAAAACTGTTTTTT. The chain is built from TRBV18 and TRBJ1-4, with TRBD1 as a possible D gene (5 bases). In germline, CDR1 is KGHSH, CDR2 LQKENI. Trimming cost V 3 bases and J 3 bases, with 8 bases left between them. The CDR3 sequence is 14 residues long. Based on the CDR3 plus reference TRBV18 and TRBJ1-4, the full variable domain is NAGVMQNPRHLVRRRGQEARLRCSPMKGHSHVYWYRQLPEEGLKFMVYLQKENIIDESGMPKERFSAEFPKEGPSILRIQQVVRGDSAAYFCASSPGGSNEKLFFGSGTQLSVL.

J is TRBJ2-6 and V is TRBV5-1, with D perhaps TRBD1 (5 bases). V was pared by 2 bases and J by 1 base, with 10 bases between. The CDR3 loop spans 16 amino acids. Looked up from germline, CDR1 is SGHRS and CDR2 is YFSETQ. CDR3 nucleotide sequence: TGCGCCAGCAGCTTTCTCCAGGGATCTGGGGCCAACGTCCTGACTTTC. Amino acid sequence: CASSFLQGSGANVLTF.

This clone is termed medium-sized. This chain connects TRBV4-1 to TRBJ1-2; 9 bases map to TRBD1. V was clipped by 4 bases and J by 2 bases; unmatched bases: 5. The CDR3 has 15 residues. Germline V gene sequence: CDR1 MGHRA, CDR2 YSYEKL. The CDR3 bases are TGCGCCAGCAGCCCCCACAGGGGGCCAAACTATGGCTACACCTTC. Its translation is CASSPHRGPNYGYTF.

This rearrangement joins TRBV2 to TRBJ1-2, with TRBD1 identical over 9 bases. The V gene's germline CDR1 is SNHLY and CDR2 FYNNEI. V lost 7 bases to trimming and J lost 7 bases; unmatched junction nucleotides: 7. This CDR3 has 13 amino acids. In nucleotides, the CDR3 is TGTGCCAGCATCAGACAGGGGGGTGGTGGCTACACCTTC. Amino acid sequence: CASIRQGGGGYTF.

The chain recombines TRBV7-2 with TRBJ2-1; 7 positions match TRBD1. The CDR3 is 13 amino acids. Germline V CDR1 and CDR2: SGHTA, FQGNSA. V trimming: 8 bases; J trimming: 9 bases; junction bases outside the gene matches: 10. CDR3 sequence reads: CASLRTRDSEQFF. In DNA form, the CDR3 reads TGTGCCAGCCTCAGGACCCGGGACAGTGAGCAGTTCTTC. Based on the CDR3 plus reference TRBV7-2 and TRBJ2-1, the full variable domain is GAGVSQSPSNKVTEKGKDVELRCDPISGHTALYWYRQSLGQGLEFLIYFQGNSAPDKSGLPSDRFSAERTGGSVSTLTIQRTQQEDSAVYLCASLRTRDSEQFFGPGTRLTVL.

The genes are TRBV18 and TRBJ2-1; D is ambiguous. Trimming took 3 bases from V and 3 from J, leaving 6 bases between them. Germline loops: CDR1 KGHSH, CDR2 LQKENI. This CDR3 contains 13 residues. CDR3: CASSPDVYNEQFF. The CDR3, as DNA: TGTGCCAGCTCACCGGACGTCTACAATGAGCAGTTCTTC.

V is TRBV10-3 and J is TRBJ2-7; weak D call: TRBD1 (5 bases). V dropped 5 bases and J dropped 3 bases, with 8 bases sitting between them. CDR3 length: 12 amino acids. In germline, CDR1 is ENHRY, CDR2 SYGVKD. The chain's CDR3 is CAISFDSYEQYV. CDR3 bases: TGTGCCATCAGTTTTGACAGCTACGAGCAGTACGTC.

This chain joins TRBV5-1 and TRBJ2-1; D is unresolved. Germline CDR1 is SGHRS and CDR2 is YFSETQ. Trimming removed 6 bases from V and 8 bases from J, with 15 bases in between. The CDR3 runs to 13 residues. The CDR3 bases are TGCGCCAGCAAAGGATACAGCGACGATGAGCAGTTCTTC. Translation gives CASKGYSDDEQFF.

The chain uses TRBV24-1 and TRBJ2-5; D not certain. The germline V and J ends were trimmed by 3 bases and 2 bases, with 12 bases remaining between them. CDR3 length: 15 residues. Germline CDR1 KGHDR, CDR2 SFDVKD. The CDR3 coding sequence is TGTGCCACCAGTGATGGGCGCAGGAGACAAGAGACCCAGTACTTC. Translation: CATSDGRRRQETQYF.